This T cell receptor beta chain was documented in a study of siplizumab effects on memory and regulatory T cells. Study observations and caveats: Alloreactive CD4+ clones that could be mapped were on average approximately 69% Treg-derived with siplizumab, against approximately 30% in controls. Apparently more diverse than memory cells, naive T cells also seemed major alloresponse contributors. Proliferating siplizumab-cultured Tregs lacked confirmed suppressive function.

The table came from immunoSEQ multiplex PCR; TCRdb's copy has only in-frame clones and leaves some out. The sample records about 100,000 clones, 91% being singletons. In the case of this clone: Its antigen remains unidentified.

The sample consisted of CD4+ T cells sorted from blood. The TCR originated in a human donor in good health.

CDR3 amino acids: CASSVLRDRVAGANVLTF. Written as DNA, the CDR3 is TGCGCCAGCAGTGTTCTCCGGGACAGGGTGGCTGGGGCCAACGTCCTGACTTTC. The chain couples TRBV10-1 to TRBJ2-6; 9 positions agree with TRBD1. The CDR3 covers 18 residues. The ends lost 4 bases at V and 2 bases at J; junction bases unmatched: 9. Per the germline V gene, CDR1 is WNHNN and CDR2 is SYGVQD (reference sequence).